This T cell receptor beta chain was found in a study of shared clonotypes between healthy human individuals. Study-level points and caveats: With a handful of donors compared, 5% to 5.5% of naive CD4 clonotypes were shared.

Selected positively for CCR7 and CD45RO-negative, naive CD8 cells excluded terminally differentiated effector memory CD45RA+ cells. Healthy HIV-negative adults with no recent acute infections or vaccinations were recruited as donors. Under the authors' procedure: Filtering of immunoSEQ junctional sequences could not match full-length read filtering. Assay: immunoSEQ multiplex PCR; the TCRdb copy retains only in-frame clones and omits some. The V and J calls and clone size were taken over from that table, and D and trimming were inferred from the DNA. The profile shows around 2.1 million clones, more than 85% of them singletons. Of note for this clone: Its antigen is unidentified.

CDR3 size: 14 residues. Trimming cost V 5 bases and J 3 bases, with 11 bases left between them. CDR1 is SEHNR, CDR2 FQNEAQ, per germline (reference sequence). The sequenced sample was naive CD8+ T cells from PBMCs. The clonotype was recovered from a young man in good health. Some clones in this sample may be carry-over from other donors' samples. This rearrangement joins TRBV7-9 to TRBJ1-3, with D possibly matching TRBD1 (6 bases). This CDR3 reads CASSPGVGGNTIYF. In DNA, the CDR3 is TGTGCCAGCAGCCCAGGGGTTGGTGGAAACACCATATATTTT.